This T cell receptor beta chain was identified in a study of radiotherapy plus CTLA-4 blockade in lung cancer. About the research overall: Objective responses emerged in under 20% of patients, and roughly 32% attained disease control.

The CDR3 totals 17 residues. Germline loops: CDR1 LNHNV, CDR2 YYDKDF (reference sequence). V was cut by 1 base and J by 2 bases, with 14 bases left in between. A note on this clone: What it binds is unknown.

Receiving focal radiation plus CTLA-4 blockade with ipilimumab were patients who had chemo-refractory metastatic non-small-cell lung cancer. Study-level points and caveats: Reported findings show early blood T cell clone dynamics, with interferon-beta, best predicted response.

Some clones are missing from TCRdb's copy, which holds only in-frame ones; the method was immunoSEQ multiplex PCR. In the table there are 40,000 to 55,000 clones, approximately 77% of which are singletons. The receptor was isolated from a human donor with non-small cell lung cancer whose response to radiotherapy plus ipilimumab could not be evaluated. The specimen was peripheral blood, collected from a patient treated with radiotherapy plus ipilimumab. This sequence joins TRBV15 and TRBJ1-4; D might be TRBD1 (5 bases). The DNA for the CDR3 is TGTGCCACCAGCAGAGGGAGGGGTCGGCTGACTAATGAAAAACTGTTTTTT. It codes for CATSRGRGRLTNEKLFF.